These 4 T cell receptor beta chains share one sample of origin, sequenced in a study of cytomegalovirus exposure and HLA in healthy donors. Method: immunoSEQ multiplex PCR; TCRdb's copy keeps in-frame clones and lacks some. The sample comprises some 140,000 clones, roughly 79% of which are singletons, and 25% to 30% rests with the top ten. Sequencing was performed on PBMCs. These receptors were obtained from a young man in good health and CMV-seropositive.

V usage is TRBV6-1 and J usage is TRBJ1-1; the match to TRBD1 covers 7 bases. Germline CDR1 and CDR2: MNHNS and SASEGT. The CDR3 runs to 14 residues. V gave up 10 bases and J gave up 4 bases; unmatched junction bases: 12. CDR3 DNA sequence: TGTGCCACCAATCACAGGGGTGAGGGCACTGAAGCTTTCTTT. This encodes CATNHRGEGTEAFF.

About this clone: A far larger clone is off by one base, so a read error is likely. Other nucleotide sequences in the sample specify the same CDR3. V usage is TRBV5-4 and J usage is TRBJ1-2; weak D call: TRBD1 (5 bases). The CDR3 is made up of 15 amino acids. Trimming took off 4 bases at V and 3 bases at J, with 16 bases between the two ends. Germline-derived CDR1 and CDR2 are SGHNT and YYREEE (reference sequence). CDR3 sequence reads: CASSQDQGLDYGYTF. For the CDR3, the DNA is TGTGCCAGCAGCCAAGATCAGGGACTTGACTATGGCTACACCTTC.

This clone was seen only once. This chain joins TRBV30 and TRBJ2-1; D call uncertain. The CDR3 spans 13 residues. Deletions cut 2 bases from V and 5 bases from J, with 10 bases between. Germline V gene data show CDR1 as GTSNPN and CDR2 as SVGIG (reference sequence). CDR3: CAWSRDTNNEQFF. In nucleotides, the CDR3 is TGTGCCTGGAGTCGCGACACGAACAATGAGCAGTTCTTC.

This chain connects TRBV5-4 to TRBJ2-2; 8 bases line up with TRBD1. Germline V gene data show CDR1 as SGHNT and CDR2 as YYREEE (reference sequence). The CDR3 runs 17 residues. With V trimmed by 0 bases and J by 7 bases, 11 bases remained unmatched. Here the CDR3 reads CASSLGERQGRSGELFF. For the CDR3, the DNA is TGTGCCAGCAGCTTGGGGGAGCGACAGGGGAGGAGCGGGGAGCTGTTTTTT.